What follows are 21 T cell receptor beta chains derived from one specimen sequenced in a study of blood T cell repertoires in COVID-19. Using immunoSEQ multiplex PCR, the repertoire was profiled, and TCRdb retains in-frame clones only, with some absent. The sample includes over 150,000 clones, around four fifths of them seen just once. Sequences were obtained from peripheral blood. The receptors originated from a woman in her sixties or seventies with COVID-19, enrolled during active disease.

The DNA of the CDR3 is TGCAGCGCCAGCAGGGAGACCCAGTACTTC. Its translation is CSASRETQYF. The chain carries TRBV29-1 and TRBJ2-5; D not resolved. CDR3 length: 10 residues. The germline gives CDR1 SQVTM, CDR2 ANQGSEA. V lost 7 bases to trimming and J lost 5 bases, with 8 bases between them. Looking up the rest from reference TRBV29-1 and TRBJ2-5 gives the full variable domain: SAVISQKPSRDICQRGTSLTIQCQVDSQVTMMFWYRQQPGQSLTLIATANQGSEATYESGFVIDKFPISRPNLTFSTLTVSNMSPEDSSIYLCSASRETQYFGPGTRLLVL.

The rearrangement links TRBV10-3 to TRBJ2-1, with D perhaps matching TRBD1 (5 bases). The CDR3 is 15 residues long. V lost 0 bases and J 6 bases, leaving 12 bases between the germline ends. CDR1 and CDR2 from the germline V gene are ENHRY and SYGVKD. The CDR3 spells CAISESRPDSNEQFF. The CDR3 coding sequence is TGTGCCATCAGTGAGTCGCGACCTGACAGCAATGAGCAGTTCTTC.

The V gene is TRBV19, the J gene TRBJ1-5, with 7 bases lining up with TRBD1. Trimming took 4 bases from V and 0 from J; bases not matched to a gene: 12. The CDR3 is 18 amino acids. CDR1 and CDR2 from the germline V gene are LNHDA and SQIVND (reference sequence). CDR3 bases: TGTGCCAGTAGTAAAACAGGGGTGTACCTAAATAGCAATCAGCCCCAGCATTTT. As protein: CASSKTGVYLNSNQPQHF. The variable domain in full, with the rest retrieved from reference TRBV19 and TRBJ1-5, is DGGITQSPKYLFRKEGQNVTLSCEQNLNHDAMYWYRQDPGQGLRLIYYSQIVNDFQKGDIAEGYSVSREKKESFPLTVTSAQKNPTAFYLCASSKTGVYLNSNQPQHFGDGTRLSIL.

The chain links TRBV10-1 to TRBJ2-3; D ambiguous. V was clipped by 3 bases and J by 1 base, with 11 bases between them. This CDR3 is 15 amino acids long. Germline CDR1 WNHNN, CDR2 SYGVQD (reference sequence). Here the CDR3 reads CASSEGKRGTDTQYF. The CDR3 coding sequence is TGCGCCAGCAGTGAAGGCAAACGGGGCACAGATACGCAGTATTTT.

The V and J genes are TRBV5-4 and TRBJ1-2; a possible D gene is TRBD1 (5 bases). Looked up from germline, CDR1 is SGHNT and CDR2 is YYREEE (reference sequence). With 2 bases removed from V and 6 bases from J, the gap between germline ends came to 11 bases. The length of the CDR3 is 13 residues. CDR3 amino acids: CASSLIDSHGYTF. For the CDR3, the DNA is TGTGCCAGCAGCTTAATCGACAGCCATGGCTACACCTTC.

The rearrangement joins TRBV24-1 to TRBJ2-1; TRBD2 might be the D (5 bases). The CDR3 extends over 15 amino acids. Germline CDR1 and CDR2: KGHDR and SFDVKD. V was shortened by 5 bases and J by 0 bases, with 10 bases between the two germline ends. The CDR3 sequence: CATSGAGRSYNEQFF. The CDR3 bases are TGTGCCACCAGTGGTGCGGGCCGCTCCTACAATGAGCAGTTCTTC.

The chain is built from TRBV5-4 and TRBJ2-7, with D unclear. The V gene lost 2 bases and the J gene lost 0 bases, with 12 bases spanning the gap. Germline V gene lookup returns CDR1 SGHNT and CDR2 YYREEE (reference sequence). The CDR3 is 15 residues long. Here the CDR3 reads CASSFPGLSSYEQYF. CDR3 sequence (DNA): TGTGCCAGCAGCTTTCCAGGCCTAAGCTCCTACGAGCAGTACTTC.

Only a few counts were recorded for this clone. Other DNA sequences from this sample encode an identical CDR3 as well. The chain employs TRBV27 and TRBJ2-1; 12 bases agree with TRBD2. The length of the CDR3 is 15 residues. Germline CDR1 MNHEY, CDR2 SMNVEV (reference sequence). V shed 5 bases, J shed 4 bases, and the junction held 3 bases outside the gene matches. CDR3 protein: CASSPGTSGYNEQFF. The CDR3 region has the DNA TGTGCCAGCAGTCCCGGGACTAGCGGGTACAATGAGCAGTTCTTC.

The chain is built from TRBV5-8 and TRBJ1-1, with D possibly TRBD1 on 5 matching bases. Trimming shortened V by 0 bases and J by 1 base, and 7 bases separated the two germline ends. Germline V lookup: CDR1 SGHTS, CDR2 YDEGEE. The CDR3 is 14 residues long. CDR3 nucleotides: TGTGCCAGCAGCTTGGTTAGGGGGAACACTGAAGCTTTCTTT. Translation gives CASSLVRGNTEAFF.

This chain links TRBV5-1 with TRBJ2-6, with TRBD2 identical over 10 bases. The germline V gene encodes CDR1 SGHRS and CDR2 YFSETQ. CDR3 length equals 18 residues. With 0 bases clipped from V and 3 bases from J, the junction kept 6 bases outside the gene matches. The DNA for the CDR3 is TGCGCCAGCAGCTTGGTCGCTAGCGGGAGCCTTGGGGCCAACGTCCTGACTTTC. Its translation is CASSLVASGSLGANVLTF.

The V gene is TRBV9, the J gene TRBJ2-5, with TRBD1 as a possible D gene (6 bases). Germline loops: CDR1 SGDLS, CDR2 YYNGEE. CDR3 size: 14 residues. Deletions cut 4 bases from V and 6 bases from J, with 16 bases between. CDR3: CASSPRDIVKTQYF. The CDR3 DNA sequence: TGTGCCAGCAGCCCTCGGGACATTGTAAAGACCCAGTACTTC.

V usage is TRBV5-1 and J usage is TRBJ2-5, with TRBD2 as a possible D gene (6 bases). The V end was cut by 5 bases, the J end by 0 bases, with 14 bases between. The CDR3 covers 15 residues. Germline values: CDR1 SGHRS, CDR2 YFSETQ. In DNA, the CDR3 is TGCGCCAGCAGTACCGGACGGGGGAACCAAGAGACCCAGTACTTC. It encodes CASSTGRGNQETQYF.

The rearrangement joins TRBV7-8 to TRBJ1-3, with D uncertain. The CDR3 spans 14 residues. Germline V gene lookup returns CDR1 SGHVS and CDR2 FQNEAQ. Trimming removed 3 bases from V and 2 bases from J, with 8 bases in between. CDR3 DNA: TGTGCCAGCAGCTTTACATCCCCTGGAAACACCATATATTTT. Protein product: CASSFTSPGNTIYF.

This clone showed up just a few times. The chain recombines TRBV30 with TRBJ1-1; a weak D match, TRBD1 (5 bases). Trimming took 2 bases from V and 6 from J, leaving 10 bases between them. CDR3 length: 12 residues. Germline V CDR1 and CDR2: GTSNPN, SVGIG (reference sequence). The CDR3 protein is CAWSRGFPEAFF. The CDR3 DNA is TGTGCCTGGAGTAGGGGTTTCCCTGAAGCTTTCTTT.

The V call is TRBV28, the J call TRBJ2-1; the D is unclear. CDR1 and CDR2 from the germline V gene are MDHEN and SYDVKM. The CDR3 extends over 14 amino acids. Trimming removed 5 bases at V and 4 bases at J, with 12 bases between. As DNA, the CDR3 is TGTGCCAGCAGTCCGCCCGACAAGTACAATGAGCAGTTCTTC. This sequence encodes CASSPPDKYNEQFF.

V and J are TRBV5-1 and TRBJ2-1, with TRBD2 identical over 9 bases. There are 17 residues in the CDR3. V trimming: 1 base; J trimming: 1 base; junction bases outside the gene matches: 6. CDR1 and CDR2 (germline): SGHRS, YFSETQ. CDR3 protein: CASSLTSGPASYNEQFF. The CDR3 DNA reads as TGCGCCAGCAGCTTGACTAGCGGGCCGGCATCCTACAATGAGCAGTTCTTC. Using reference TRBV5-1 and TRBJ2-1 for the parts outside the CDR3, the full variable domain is KAGVTQTPRYLIKTRGQQVTLSCSPISGHRSVSWYQQTPGQGLQFLFEYFSETQRNKGNFPGRFSGRQFSNSRSEMNVSTLELGDSALYLCASSLTSGPASYNEQFFGPGTRLTVL.

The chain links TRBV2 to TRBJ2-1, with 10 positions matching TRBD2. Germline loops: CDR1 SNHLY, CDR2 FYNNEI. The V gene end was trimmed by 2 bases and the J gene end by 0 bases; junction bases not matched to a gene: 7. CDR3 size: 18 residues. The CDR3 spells CASSEPWPSGGSYNEQFF. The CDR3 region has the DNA TGTGCCAGCAGTGAACCCTGGCCTAGCGGGGGCTCCTACAATGAGCAGTTCTTC.

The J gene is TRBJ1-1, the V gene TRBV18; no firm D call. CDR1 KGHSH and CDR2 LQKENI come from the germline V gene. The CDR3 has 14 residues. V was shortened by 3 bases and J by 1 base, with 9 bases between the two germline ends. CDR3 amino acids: CASSPSVQNTEAFF. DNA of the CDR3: TGTGCCAGCTCACCTAGTGTTCAGAACACTGAAGCTTTCTTT.

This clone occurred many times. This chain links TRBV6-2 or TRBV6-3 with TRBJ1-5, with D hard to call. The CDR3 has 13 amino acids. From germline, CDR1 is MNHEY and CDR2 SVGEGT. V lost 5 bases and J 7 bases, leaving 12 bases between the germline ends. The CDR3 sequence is CASSTLNNQPQHF. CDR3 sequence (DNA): TGTGCCAGCAGTACTCTCAATAACCAGCCCCAGCATTTT.

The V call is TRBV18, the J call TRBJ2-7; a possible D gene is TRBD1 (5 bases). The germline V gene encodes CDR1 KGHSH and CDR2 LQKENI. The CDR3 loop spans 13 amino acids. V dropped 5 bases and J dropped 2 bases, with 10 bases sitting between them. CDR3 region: CASSSQTAYEQYF. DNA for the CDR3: TGTGCCAGCTCATCCCAGACAGCCTACGAGCAGTACTTC. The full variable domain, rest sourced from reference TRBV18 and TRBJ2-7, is NAGVMQNPRHLVRRRGQEARLRCSPMKGHSHVYWYRQLPEEGLKFMVYLQKENIIDESGMPKERFSAEFPKEGPSILRIQQVVRGDSAAYFCASSSQTAYEQYFGPGTRLTVT.

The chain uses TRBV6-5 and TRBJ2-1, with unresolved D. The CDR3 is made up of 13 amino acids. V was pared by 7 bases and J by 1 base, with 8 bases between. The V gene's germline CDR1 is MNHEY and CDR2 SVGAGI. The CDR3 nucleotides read TGTGCCAGCAAAACATATTCCTACAATGAGCAGTTCTTC. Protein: CASKTYSYNEQFF.